Described below is a single TCR beta chain sequence and its context. This clone is categorized as medium-sized (0.01 to 0.1%). Its recognized antigen is unknown. No qualities accompany the bases; no much larger clone lies one base away. Interpreted using the paper, the time point label stands for: tumor resected at nephrectomy. In the paper's terms, the treatment or condition label means: treatment-naive control, cytoreductive nephrectomy. The control tumors were taken from treatment-naive renal cell carcinoma patients who had cytoreductive nephrectomy with no earlier radiation. Renal cell carcinoma with clear cell pathology was present in all patients. The control tumors used for TCR sequencing were from a handful of females and more than 10 males, were resected between the early 2010s and the mid-2010s, and had a median patient age of around 56 years (range roughly 35 to 85). Tumors were dissociated mechanically, digested with collagenase/hyaluronidase at 37 degrees C, processed in gentleMACS C tubes, and stored in liquid nitrogen. Genomic DNA for TCR sequencing was prepared using the QIAamp DNA Blood Mini Kit (Qiagen). Only samples passing all quality control checks were included in the analyses.

Following the manufacturer's recommendations, the immunoSEQ kit was used to generate TCR beta libraries from genomic DNA. Library preparation used a first multiplex PCR with proprietary primers, then a second PCR adding unique barcodes, with bead cleanups after each round. A positive control reaction and a negative control reaction, both provided in the kit, were run with every batch of samples. The final libraries were assessed on an Agilent 4200 TapeStation D1000 ScreenTape, pooled by volume, and quantified by qPCR. Sequencing ran on an Illumina NextSeq500 with a MidOutput 150-cycle cartridge, using 156 Read1 and 15 Index1 cycles with kit custom primers. The pooled library was loaded at 0.8 to 1 pM, and around 18% PhiX control was spiked in. The study's processing was this. The vendor-processed data were analyzed in R, and a clonotype was defined as all T cells that share the same CDR3 nucleotide sequence. For clone abundance analyses, frequencies were normalized to the 10,000 most abundant clones per sample. Public T cell clones, which averaged fewer than five per sample, were excluded before analysis. Dominant motifs were analyzed with ImmunoMap using the PAM10 matrix, a gap penalty of 30, and a homology threshold of 0.3, and motifs with a cumulative frequency of at least 0.01 were considered dominant. The table comes from immuneACCESS by way of TCRdb, which keeps in-frame sequences with V and J called. Part of the clones is missing from these tables; in studies checked, under half for an unresolved V gene and the rest for unknown reasons. From that table come the V and J calls and clone size; the DNA was used to work out D and trimming. The sample includes approximately 16,000 clones, with about 50% observed a single time. The ten biggest clones cover 9.5% to 10% of the sample.

This sample was included in a study of radiation and T cells in renal cell carcinoma (TCRdb year 2020). Regarding the research as a whole: In total, 50 to 60 samples underwent TCR beta sequencing: roughly 25 tumors plus 27 peripheral blood samples. A total of 4,016,671 unique CDR3 nucleotide sequences, encoding 2.8 million or so unique CDR3 amino acid sequences, were found across all 50 or so samples. Summary of the overall study and its limitations: TCR clonality was higher in irradiated tumors than in controls, as the top 100 clonotypes made up an average of about 54% of the repertoire in irradiated tumors compared with about 40% in nephrectomy-only tumors. Only small tumor regions of 0.95 to 1 g were available, so intratumoral heterogeneity was not captured. With a single-armed trial design, the study had no way to address how radiation dose or scheduling affects the TCR repertoire. A greater number of dominant CDR3 motifs was detected in irradiated tumors than in control tumors, and a larger share of the repertoire was occupied by these motifs in irradiated tumors than in control tumors.

From the cysteine through the phenylalanine, the CDR3 covers 18 amino acids. Of the read, only the CDR3 DNA is kept; its 54 bases are in frame from base 1. From the germline V gene, CDR1 is SGHRS and CDR2 is YFSETQ. At the junction V is shortened by 1 base and J by 4 bases; bases outside the gene matches: 9. The V gene is TRBV5-1 and the J gene is TRBJ2-1; TRBD2 fits 12 bases in the junction. This receptor was obtained from a man aged 35 to 55 with renal cell carcinoma. The sample consisted of tumor tissue, taken from a patient whose treatment was nephrectomy without radiotherapy. The CDR3 has the sequence CASSLTSGGTSPYNEQFF. In nucleotide form, the sequence is TGCGCCAGCAGCTTGACTAGCGGGGGGACAAGTCCGTACAATGAGCAGTTCTTC. With all but the CDR3 taken from the reference TRBV5-1 and TRBJ2-1 genes, the full variable domain is: KAGVTQTPRYLIKTRGQQVTLSCSPISGHRSVSWYQQTPGQGLQFLFEYFSETQRNKGNFPGRFSGRQFSNSRSEMNVSTLELGDSALYLCASSLTSGGTSPYNEQFFGPGTRLTVL.